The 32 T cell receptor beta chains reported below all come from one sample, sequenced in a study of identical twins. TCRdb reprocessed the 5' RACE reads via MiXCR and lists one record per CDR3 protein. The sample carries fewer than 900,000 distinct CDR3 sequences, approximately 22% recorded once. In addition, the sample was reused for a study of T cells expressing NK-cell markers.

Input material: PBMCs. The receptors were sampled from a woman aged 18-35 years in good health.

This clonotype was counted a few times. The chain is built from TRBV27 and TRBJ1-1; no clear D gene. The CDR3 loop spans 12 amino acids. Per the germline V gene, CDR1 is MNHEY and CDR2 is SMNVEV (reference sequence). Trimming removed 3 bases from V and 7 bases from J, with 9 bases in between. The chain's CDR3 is CASSFIDGEAFF. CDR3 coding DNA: TGTGCCAGCAGTTTTATAGACGGTGAAGCTTTCTTT.

This CDR3 is CASSSPGTASTDTQYF. The CDR3 nucleotides read TGTGCCAGCAGTTCTCCCGGGACGGCTAGCACAGATACGCAGTATTTT. This chain links TRBV6-5 with TRBJ2-3; tentatively, D is TRBD1 or TRBD2 (5 bases each). CDR3 length: 16 amino acids. The germline V gene encodes CDR1 MNHEY and CDR2 SVGAGI. V was pared by 4 bases and J by 0 bases, with 14 bases between.

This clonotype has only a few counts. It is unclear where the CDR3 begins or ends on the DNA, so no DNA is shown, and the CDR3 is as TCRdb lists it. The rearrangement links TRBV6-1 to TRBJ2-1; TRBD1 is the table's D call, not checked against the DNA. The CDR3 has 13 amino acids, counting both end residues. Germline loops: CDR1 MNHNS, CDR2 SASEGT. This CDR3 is CASSEVGQGTGFF.

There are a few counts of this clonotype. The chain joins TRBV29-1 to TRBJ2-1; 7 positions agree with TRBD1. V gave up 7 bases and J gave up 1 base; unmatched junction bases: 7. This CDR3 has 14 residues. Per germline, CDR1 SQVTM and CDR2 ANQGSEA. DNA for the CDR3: TGCAGCGCCGGGCGACAGGGTTCCTACAATGAGCAGTTCTTC. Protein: CSAGRQGSYNEQFF.

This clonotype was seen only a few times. Here the CDR3 DNA reads TGTGCCAGCAAGGGATGGGGAACCTACGAGCAGTACTTC. Translated, it gives CASKGWGTYEQYF. J is TRBJ2-7 and V is TRBV27, with D hard to call. Germline V CDR1 and CDR2: MNHEY, SMNVEV (reference sequence). The CDR3 contains 13 residues. Trimming cost V 7 bases and J 2 bases, with 12 bases left between them.

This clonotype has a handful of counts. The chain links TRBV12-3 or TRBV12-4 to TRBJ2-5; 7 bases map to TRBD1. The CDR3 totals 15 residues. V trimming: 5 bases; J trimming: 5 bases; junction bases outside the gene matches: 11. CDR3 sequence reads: CASSPSRGLGETQYF. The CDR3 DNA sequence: TGTGCCAGCAGTCCCAGTAGGGGGCTAGGGGAGACCCAGTACTTC.

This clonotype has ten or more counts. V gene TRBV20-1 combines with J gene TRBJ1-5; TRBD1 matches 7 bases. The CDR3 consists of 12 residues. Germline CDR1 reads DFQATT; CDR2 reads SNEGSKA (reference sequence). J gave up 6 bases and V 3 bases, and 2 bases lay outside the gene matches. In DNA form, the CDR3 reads TGCAGTGCTAGTGCAGGGGGTCAGCCCCAGCATTTT. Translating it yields CSASAGGQPQHF.

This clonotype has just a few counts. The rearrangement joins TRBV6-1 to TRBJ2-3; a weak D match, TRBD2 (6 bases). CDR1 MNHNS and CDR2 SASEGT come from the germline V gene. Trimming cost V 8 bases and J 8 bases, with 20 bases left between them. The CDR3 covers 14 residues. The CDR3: CASRASAEGGTQYF. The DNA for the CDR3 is TGTGCCAGCCGTGCTAGCGCGGAAGGTGGTACGCAGTATTTT.

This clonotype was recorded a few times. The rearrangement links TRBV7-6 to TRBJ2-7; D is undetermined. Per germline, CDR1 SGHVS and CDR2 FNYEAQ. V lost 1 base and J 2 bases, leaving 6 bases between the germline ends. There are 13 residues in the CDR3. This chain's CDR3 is CASSLDLTYEQYF. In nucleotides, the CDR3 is TGTGCCAGCAGCTTAGACCTTACCTACGAGCAGTACTTC.

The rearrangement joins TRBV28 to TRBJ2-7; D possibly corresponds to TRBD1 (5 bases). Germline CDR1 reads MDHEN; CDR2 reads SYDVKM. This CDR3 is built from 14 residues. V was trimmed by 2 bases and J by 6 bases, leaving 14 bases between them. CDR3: CASSLAQGRGEQYF. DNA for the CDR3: TGTGCCAGCAGTTTAGCTCAGGGAAGGGGCGAGCAGTACTTC.

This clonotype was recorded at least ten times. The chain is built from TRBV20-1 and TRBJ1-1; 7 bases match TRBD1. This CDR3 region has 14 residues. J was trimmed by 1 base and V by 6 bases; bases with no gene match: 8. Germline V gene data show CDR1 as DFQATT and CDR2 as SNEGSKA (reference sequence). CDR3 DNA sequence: TGCAGTGCACGACCGGGACAGCAGAACACTGAAGCTTTCTTT. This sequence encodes CSARPGQQNTEAFF.

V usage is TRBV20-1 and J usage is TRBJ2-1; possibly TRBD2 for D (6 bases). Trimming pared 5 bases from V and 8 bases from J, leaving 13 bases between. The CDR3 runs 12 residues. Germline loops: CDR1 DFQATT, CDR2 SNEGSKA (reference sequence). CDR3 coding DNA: TGCAGTGCTGGGACTCTCTGGGATGAGCAGTTCTTC. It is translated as CSAGTLWDEQFF.

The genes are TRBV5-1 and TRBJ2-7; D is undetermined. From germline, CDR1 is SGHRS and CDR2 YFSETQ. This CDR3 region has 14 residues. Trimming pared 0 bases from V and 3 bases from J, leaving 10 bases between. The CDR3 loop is CASSLGGVDYEQYF. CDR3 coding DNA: TGCGCCAGCAGCTTGGGCGGAGTTGACTACGAGCAGTACTTC.

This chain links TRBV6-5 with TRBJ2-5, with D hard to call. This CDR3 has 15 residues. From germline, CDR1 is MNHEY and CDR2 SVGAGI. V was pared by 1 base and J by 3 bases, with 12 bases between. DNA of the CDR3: TGTGCCAGCAGTTACTGGGCTGCAAAGGAAGAGACCCAGTACTTC. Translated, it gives CASSYWAAKEETQYF.

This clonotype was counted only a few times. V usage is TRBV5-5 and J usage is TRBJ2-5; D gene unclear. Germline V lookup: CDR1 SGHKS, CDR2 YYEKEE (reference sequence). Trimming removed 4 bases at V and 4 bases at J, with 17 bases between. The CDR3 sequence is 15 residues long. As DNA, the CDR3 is TGTGCCAGCAGCCACGCCGTGTGGGCCGGAGAGACCCAGTACTTC. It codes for CASSHAVWAGETQYF.

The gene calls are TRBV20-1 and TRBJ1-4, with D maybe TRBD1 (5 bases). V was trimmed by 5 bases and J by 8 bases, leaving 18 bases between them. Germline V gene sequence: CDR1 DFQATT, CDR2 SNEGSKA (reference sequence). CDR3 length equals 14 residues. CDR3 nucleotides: TGCAGTGCTGGATTCGACAGTAGGGGCGAAAAACTGTTTTTT. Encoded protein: CSAGFDSRGEKLFF.

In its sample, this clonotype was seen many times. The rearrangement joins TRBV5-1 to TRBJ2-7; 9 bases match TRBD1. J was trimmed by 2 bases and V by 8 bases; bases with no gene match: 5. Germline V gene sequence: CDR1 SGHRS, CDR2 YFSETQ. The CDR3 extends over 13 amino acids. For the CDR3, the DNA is TGCGCCAGTGCCGGGACAGGGCCCTACGAGCAGTACTTC. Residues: CASAGTGPYEQYF.

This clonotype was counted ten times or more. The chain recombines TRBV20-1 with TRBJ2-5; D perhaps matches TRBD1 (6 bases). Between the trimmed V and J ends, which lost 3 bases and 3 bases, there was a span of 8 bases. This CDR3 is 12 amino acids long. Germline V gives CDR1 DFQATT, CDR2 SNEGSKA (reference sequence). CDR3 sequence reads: CSASRGKETQYF. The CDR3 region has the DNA TGCAGTGCTAGTAGGGGGAAAGAGACCCAGTACTTC.

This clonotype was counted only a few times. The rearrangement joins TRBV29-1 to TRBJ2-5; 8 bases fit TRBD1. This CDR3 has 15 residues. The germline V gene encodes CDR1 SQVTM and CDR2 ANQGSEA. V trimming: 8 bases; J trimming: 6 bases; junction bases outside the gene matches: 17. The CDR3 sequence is CSITRPGGLQKTQYF. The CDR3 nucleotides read TGCAGCATAACTAGGCCAGGGGGCCTACAGAAGACCCAGTACTTC.

The CDR3 coding sequence is TGCAGCGTTGTCGCCGGGGAGCTGTTTTTT. Protein sequence: CSVVAGELFF. This rearrangement joins TRBV29-1 to TRBJ2-2; D uncertain. The CDR3 spans 10 residues. Trimming took 4 bases from V and 6 from J, leaving 3 bases between them. The germline gives CDR1 SQVTM, CDR2 ANQGSEA.

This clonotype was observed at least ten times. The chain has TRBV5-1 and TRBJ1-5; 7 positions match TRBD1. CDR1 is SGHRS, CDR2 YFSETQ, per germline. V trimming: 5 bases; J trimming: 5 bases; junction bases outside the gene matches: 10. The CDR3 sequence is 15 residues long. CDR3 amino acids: CASRSGTEIYQPQHF. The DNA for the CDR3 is TGCGCCAGCAGGTCCGGGACAGAAATCTATCAGCCCCAGCATTTT.

The CDR3 loop reads CASSSGAGADTQYF. The CDR3 DNA reads as TGTGCCAGCAGTTCGGGGGCAGGGGCAGATACGCAGTATTTT. V usage is TRBV6-5 and J usage is TRBJ2-3, with D perhaps matching TRBD1 or TRBD2 (6 bases each). Trimming left V 4 bases short and J 4 bases short, with 12 bases between. Per the germline V gene, CDR1 is MNHEY and CDR2 is SVGAGI. The length of the CDR3 is 14 residues.

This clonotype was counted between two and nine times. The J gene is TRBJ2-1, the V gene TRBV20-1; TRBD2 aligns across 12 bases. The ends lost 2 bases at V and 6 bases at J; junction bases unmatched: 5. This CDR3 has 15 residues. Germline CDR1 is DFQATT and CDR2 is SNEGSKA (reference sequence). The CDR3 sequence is CSARTTSGGINEQFF. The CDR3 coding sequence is TGCAGTGCTAGAACTACTAGCGGGGGGATCAATGAGCAGTTCTTC.

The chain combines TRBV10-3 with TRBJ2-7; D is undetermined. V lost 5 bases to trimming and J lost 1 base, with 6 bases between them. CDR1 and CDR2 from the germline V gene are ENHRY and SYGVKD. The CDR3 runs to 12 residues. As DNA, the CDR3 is TGTGCCATCAGTAACCGTTCCTACGAGCAGTACTTC. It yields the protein CAISNRSYEQYF.

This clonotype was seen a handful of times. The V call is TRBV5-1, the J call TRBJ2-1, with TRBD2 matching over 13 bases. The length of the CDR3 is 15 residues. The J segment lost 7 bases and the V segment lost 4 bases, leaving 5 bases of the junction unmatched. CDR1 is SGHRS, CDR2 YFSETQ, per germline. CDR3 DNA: TGCGCCAGCAGCACCACTAGCGGGAGGGCAAATGAGCAGTTCTTC. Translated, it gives CASSTTSGRANEQFF.

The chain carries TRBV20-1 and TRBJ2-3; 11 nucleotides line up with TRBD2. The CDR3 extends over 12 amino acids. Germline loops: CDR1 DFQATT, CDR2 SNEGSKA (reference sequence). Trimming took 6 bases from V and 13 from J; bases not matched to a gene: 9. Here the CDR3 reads CSAQLAGARKYF. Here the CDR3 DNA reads TGCAGTGCGCAACTAGCGGGAGCTAGAAAGTATTTT.

Here the CDR3 DNA reads TGCGCCAGCAGCCAAGGGAGCGGGGCAGGGGAGACCCAGTACTTC. It specifies CASSQGSGAGETQYF. The V call is TRBV4-3, the J call TRBJ2-5; 7 bases are shared with TRBD2. Trimming cost V 1 base and J 5 bases; bases outside gene matches: 7. The CDR3 extends over 15 amino acids. Germline V CDR1 and CDR2: LGHNA, YSLEER.

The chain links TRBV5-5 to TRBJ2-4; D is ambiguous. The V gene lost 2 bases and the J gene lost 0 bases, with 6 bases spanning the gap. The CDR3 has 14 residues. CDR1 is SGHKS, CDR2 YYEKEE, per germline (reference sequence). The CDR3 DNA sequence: TGTGCCAGCAGCTTCTTTATAGCCAAAAACATTCAGTACTTC. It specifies CASSFFIAKNIQYF.

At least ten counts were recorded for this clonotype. CDR3 residues: CASSLGGNTIYF. CDR3 DNA sequence: TGTGCCAGCAGCCTCGGGGGAAACACCATATATTTT. This chain connects TRBV12-3 or TRBV12-4 to TRBJ1-3; D is unresolved. Trimming cost V 6 bases and J 4 bases, with 7 bases left between them. The CDR3 has 12 residues.

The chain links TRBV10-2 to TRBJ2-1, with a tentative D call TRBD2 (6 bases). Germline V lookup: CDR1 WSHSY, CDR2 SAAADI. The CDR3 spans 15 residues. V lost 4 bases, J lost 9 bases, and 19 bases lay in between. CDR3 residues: CASSAEAGGYGEQFF. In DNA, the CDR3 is TGCGCCAGCAGTGCAGAAGCGGGTGGGTACGGTGAGCAGTTCTTC.

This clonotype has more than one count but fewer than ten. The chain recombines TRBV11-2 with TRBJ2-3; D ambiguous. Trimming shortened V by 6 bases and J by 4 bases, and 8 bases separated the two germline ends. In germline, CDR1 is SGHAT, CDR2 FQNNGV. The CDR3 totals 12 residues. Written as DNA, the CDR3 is TGTGCCAGCAGTGTAGCAGCAGATACGCAGTATTTT. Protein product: CASSVAADTQYF.

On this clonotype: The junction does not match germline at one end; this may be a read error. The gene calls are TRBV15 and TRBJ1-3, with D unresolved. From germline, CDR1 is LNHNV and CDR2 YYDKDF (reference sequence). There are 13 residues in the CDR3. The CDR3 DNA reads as TGTGCCACCAGCAGAGGCCCCGGGGAAGCGGAGGATTTT. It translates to CATSRGPGEAEDF. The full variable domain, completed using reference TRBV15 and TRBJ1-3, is DAMVIQNPRYQVTQFGKPVTLSCSQTLNHNVMYWYQQKSSQAPKLLFHYYDKDFNNEADTPDNFQSRRPNTSFCFLDIRSPGLGDTAMYLCATSRGPGEAEDFGEGSWLTVV.